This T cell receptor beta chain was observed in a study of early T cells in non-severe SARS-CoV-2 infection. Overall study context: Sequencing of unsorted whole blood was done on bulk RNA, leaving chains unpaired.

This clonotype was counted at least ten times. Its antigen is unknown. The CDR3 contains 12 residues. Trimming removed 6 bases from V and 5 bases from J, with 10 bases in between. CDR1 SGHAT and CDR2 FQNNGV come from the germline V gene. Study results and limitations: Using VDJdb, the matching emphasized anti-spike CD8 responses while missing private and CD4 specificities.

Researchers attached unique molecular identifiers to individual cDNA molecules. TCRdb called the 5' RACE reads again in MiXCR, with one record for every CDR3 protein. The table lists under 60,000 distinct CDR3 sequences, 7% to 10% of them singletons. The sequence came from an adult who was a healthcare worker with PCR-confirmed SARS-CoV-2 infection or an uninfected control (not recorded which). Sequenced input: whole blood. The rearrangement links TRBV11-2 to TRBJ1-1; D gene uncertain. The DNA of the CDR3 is TGTGCCAGCAGAACCGTGGGGACTGAAGCTTTCTTT. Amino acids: CASRTVGTEAFF.